These 2 T cell receptor beta chains were sequenced from one sample in a study of regulatory T cells in long-lasting Graves disease. TCR beta libraries were built with iRepertoire HTBI primers and Arm-PCR of CDR3 regions. TCRdb re-called the multiplex PCR reads through MiXCR, storing one row per CDR3 protein. The sample holds 350,000 to 450,000 distinct CDR3 sequences, less than 25% seen once. The time point here: persistent/refractory GD, antithyroid drugs over 5 years with positive TRAb. The TCR library was made from RNA extracted from PBMCs. The specimen comprised peripheral blood mononuclear cells (PBMCs), sampled when the disease was refractory, from a patient treated with antithyroid drugs. All receptors derive from a female donor with Graves disease.

Ten or more counts support this clonotype. J is TRBJ1-5 and V is TRBV11-2; the D gene is possibly TRBD1 (6 bases). Between the trimmed V and J ends, which lost 4 bases and 1 base, there was a span of 11 bases. The CDR3 covers 15 residues. In germline, CDR1 is SGHAT, CDR2 FQNNGV. CDR3 residues: CASSSRGASNQPQHF. The CDR3 DNA reads TGTGCCAGCAGCTCCCGGGGGGCGAGCAATCAGCCCCAGCATTTT.

This chain uses TRBV20-1 with TRBJ2-6; D unclear. CDR3 size: 15 residues. Trimming took off 1 base at V and 0 bases at J, with 7 bases between the two ends. Germline V gives CDR1 DFQATT, CDR2 SNEGSKA (reference sequence). CDR3 coding DNA: TGCAGTGCTAGAGGTAGGGCCTCTGGGGCCAACGTCCTGACTTTC. Amino acid sequence: CSARGRASGANVLTF.